This record covers a single T cell receptor beta chain. Antigen unknown. These data belong to a study of T cell clonotyping in hematopoietic cell transplantation. General observations from the study: At the given depth, recipient repertoires were over 97% de novo clonotypes. Recipient TCR diversity dropped after transplant; expanded clonotypes rose from day 30 to 180. No sorting was done, leaving CD4 and CD8 contributions mixed.

TCRdb's table, derived via immunoSEQ multiplex PCR, lists solely in-frame clones and lacks some. The data hold approximately 4,200 clones, with around 95% observed a single time. This receptor was obtained from a male patient aged 50 to 59 who had an allogeneic stem cell transplant from a related donor, so the T cells may come from the graft donor. Some clones in this sample may be carry-over from other donors' samples. This specimen was PBMCs, taken 30 days after allogeneic stem cell transplant.

In nucleotides, the CDR3 is TGCGCCAGCAGCCCTAGTCTAGGGGCCGAGCAGTACTTC. The encoded protein is CASSPSLGAEQYF. The chain links TRBV4-3 to TRBJ2-7; D is perhaps TRBD1 (5 bases). CDR1 and CDR2 (germline): LGHNA, YSLEER. The V end lost 4 bases, the J end lost 6 bases, and 13 bases lay between the germline ends. The CDR3 has 13 amino acids.